Listed here are 8 T cell receptor beta chains from one sample, sequenced in a study of T cell responses to AZD1222 COVID-19 vaccine. Assay: immunoSEQ multiplex PCR; the TCRdb copy retains only in-frame clones and omits some. The sample carries around 80,000 clones, roughly 88% recorded once. The sample here was peripheral blood, taken on day 0 of AZD1222 vaccination. These receptors were collected from an adult in good health.

This sequence joins TRBV10-3 and TRBJ2-5; maybe TRBD1 (5 bases). The CDR3 consists of 11 residues. Germline values: CDR1 ENHRY, CDR2 SYGVKD. V was shortened by 6 bases and J by 11 bases, with 13 bases between the two germline ends. The CDR3 loop is CAISWGDGQYF. The CDR3 DNA sequence: TGTGCCATCAGCTGGGGCGATGGACAGTACTTC.

The chain recombines TRBV2 with TRBJ2-7; D unclear. The CDR3 sequence is 15 residues long. Germline CDR1 is SNHLY and CDR2 is FYNNEI. The V end lost 3 bases, the J end lost 7 bases, and 19 bases lay between the germline ends. The CDR3 here is CASSDVPAGYGEQYF. The DNA for the CDR3 is TGTGCCAGCAGTGACGTTCCCGCTGGTTATGGGGAGCAGTACTTC.

The V gene is TRBV4-3, the J gene TRBJ1-6; D may be TRBD1 (6 bases). CDR3 length: 15 residues. Trimming left V 0 bases short and J 7 bases short, with 10 bases between. The V gene's germline CDR1 is LGHNA and CDR2 YSLEER. The CDR3 sequence is CASSQDGQGNSPLHF. DNA of the CDR3: TGCGCCAGCAGCCAAGATGGGCAGGGGAATTCACCCCTCCACTTT.

The chain uses TRBV29-1 and TRBJ1-1, with a weak D call TRBD1 (6 bases). V lost 8 bases, J lost 1 base, and 17 bases lay in between. The CDR3 is made up of 14 amino acids. The germline CDR1 and CDR2 sequences are SQVTM and ANQGSEA. This CDR3 is CSTTRGAGNTEAFF. The CDR3 region has the DNA TGCAGCACTACACGGGGGGCTGGGAACACTGAAGCTTTCTTT.

The V and J genes are TRBV12-3 or TRBV12-4 and TRBJ2-3, with a tentative D call TRBD1 (5 bases). This CDR3 has 12 amino acids. V lost 6 bases to trimming and J lost 6 bases, with 10 bases between them. DNA for the CDR3: TGTGCCAGCAGCTGGGGCAGGGATACGCAGTATTTT. Its translation is CASSWGRDTQYF.

This rearrangement joins TRBV7-3 to TRBJ2-1; the D is unclear. Per germline, CDR1 SGHTA and CDR2 FQGTGA. This CDR3 comprises 16 residues. V was cut by 5 bases and J by 0 bases, with 14 bases left in between. The CDR3 DNA reads as TGTGCCAGCAGCCCATCGACTGAGAGCTCCTACAATGAGCAGTTCTTC. Its translation is CASSPSTESSYNEQFF.

The chain is built from TRBV5-1 and TRBJ1-2; D remains unclear. Trimming took off 4 bases at V and 6 bases at J, with 19 bases between the two ends. The V gene's germline CDR1 is SGHRS and CDR2 YFSETQ. CDR3 size: 15 residues. CDR3 protein: CASSLDPGPVHGYTF. The CDR3 region has the DNA TGCGCCAGCAGCCTCGACCCGGGCCCTGTCCATGGCTACACCTTC. The full variable domain, in which reference TRBV5-1 and TRBJ1-2 provide the parts outside the CDR3, is KAGVTQTPRYLIKTRGQQVTLSCSPISGHRSVSWYQQTPGQGLQFLFEYFSETQRNKGNFPGRFSGRQFSNSRSEMNVSTLELGDSALYLCASSLDPGPVHGYTFGSGTRLTVV.

The chain carries TRBV5-1 and TRBJ1-6; TRBD1 matches 7 bases. The V gene end was trimmed by 4 bases and the J gene end by 4 bases; junction bases not matched to a gene: 8. Germline CDR1 reads SGHRS; CDR2 reads YFSETQ. The CDR3 has 16 residues. This CDR3 reads CASSRLDRTYNSPLHF. The CDR3 DNA sequence: TGCGCCAGCAGCCGTCTGGACAGGACTTATAATTCACCCCTCCACTTT.